This T cell receptor beta chain was found in a study of control samples from healthy donors and cancer patients. Measured with immunoSEQ multiplex PCR; TCRdb has only the in-frame clones, and not every one. The sample has fewer than 200,000 clones; 85% to 95% are singletons. Trimming left V 6 bases short and J 0 bases short, with 16 bases between. This CDR3 comprises 16 residues. Germline V gene lookup returns CDR1 KGHSH and CDR2 LQKENI. The source of this sequence is a man younger than 45 in good health. V usage is TRBV18 and J usage is TRBJ2-3; D unresolved. Specimen: blood. Here the CDR3 DNA reads TGTGCCAGCTCGGGCGGAAATCTGCTCAGCACAGATACGCAGTATTTT. Amino acids: CASSGGNLLSTDTQYF.